This entry lists 28 T cell receptor beta chains sequenced from one sample in a study of blood T cells in healthy people across ages. A J-beta primer mix and a sample-barcoded 5' primer were used in a second PCR of roughly 7 to 12 cycles. TCRdb redid the calling of the 5' RACE reads with MiXCR, one entry per CDR3 protein. Of about 670,000 distinct CDR3 sequences in the sample, approximately 52% were seen once. Material: blood. The receptors were gathered from an elderly woman in good health.

As concerns this clonotype: A much larger clone lies a single base off, so this may be a read error. The V and J genes are TRBV27 and TRBJ2-3, with D perhaps assigned TRBD1 or TRBD2 (6 bases each). Trimming cost V 2 bases and J 6 bases, with 15 bases left between them. CDR1 MNHEY and CDR2 SMNVEV come from the germline V gene (reference sequence). The CDR3 length is 15 residues. The CDR3 sequence: CASSLRGASRDTQYF. The DNA of the CDR3 is TGTGCCAGCAGTTTAAGGGGGGCCTCGAGGGATACGCAGTATTTT.

The chain links TRBV7-9 to TRBJ2-3; D is unclear. Germline CDR1 SEHNR, CDR2 FQNEAQ (reference sequence). V lost 5 bases and J lost 5, with 8 bases in between. This CDR3 has 12 amino acids. CDR3 sequence (DNA): TGTGCCAGCAGCCGGCAGGAAGATACGCAGTATTTT. It is translated as CASSRQEDTQYF.

This clonotype was seen repeatedly, ten times or more. This chain links TRBV2 with TRBJ2-7; D not certain. The germline gives CDR1 SNHLY, CDR2 FYNNEI. Trimming pared 5 bases from V and 7 bases from J, leaving 12 bases between. CDR3 length: 12 residues. DNA of the CDR3: TGTGCCAGCAGTCCAGCCCCCCGAGAGCAGTACTTC. As protein: CASSPAPREQYF.

This chain connects TRBV4-2 to TRBJ2-3; D is perhaps TRBD1 (5 bases). Trimming took 1 base from V and 5 from J, leaving 13 bases between them. Germline-derived CDR1 and CDR2 are LGHNA and YNFKEQ. The CDR3 spans 15 residues. This CDR3 reads CASSQVVGARDTQYF. The CDR3 coding sequence is TGTGCCAGCAGCCAAGTCGTAGGGGCGCGAGATACGCAGTATTTT.

This clonotype was seen once. The J gene is TRBJ2-5, the V gene TRBV9; 7 bases map to TRBD1. Trimming cost V 0 bases and J 7 bases; bases outside gene matches: 12. The CDR3 totals 16 residues. In germline, CDR1 is SGDLS, CDR2 YYNGEE. As DNA, the CDR3 is TGTGCCAGCAGCGTAGGTTCGACAGGGCTTGGTGGGACCCAGTACTTC. Amino acid sequence: CASSVGSTGLGGTQYF.

In its sample, this clonotype was seen once. This chain joins TRBV20-1 and TRBJ2-4, with TRBD2 matching 9 bases. The assigned J gene may be wrong: the sequence end matches TRBJ2-7 better. The CDR3 length is 16 residues. Germline lookup yields CDR1 DFQATT and CDR2 SNEGSKA (reference sequence). The CDR3 coding sequence is TGCAGTGCACCCTCGGGACTAGCCAATCCTTTGGACGAGCAGTACTTC. Translated: CSAPSGLANPLDEQYF.

J is TRBJ2-2 and V is TRBV3-1; D is possibly TRBD1 (5 bases). CDR1 and CDR2 (germline): LGHDT, YNNKEL (reference sequence). Trimming took off 8 bases at V and 6 bases at J, with 13 bases between the two ends. CDR3 size: 13 residues. In nucleotides, the CDR3 is TGTGCCAGCCGCCGAAGGGGCCCCGGGGAGCTGTTTTTT. Protein product: CASRRRGPGELFF.

V is TRBV9 and J is TRBJ2-2; 8 bases are a match to TRBD2. The CDR3 totals 15 residues. CDR1 is SGDLS, CDR2 YYNGEE, per germline. Germline trimming cut 3 bases from V and 2 bases from J; bases unmatched to any gene: 3. The CDR3 coding sequence is TGTGCCAGCAGCGCCGGGACTAGAAACACCGGGGAGCTGTTTTTT. This codes for CASSAGTRNTGELFF.

This clonotype was observed a few times. The chain links TRBV28 to TRBJ1-6; tentatively, D is TRBD1 (5 bases). V was trimmed by 3 bases and J by 14 bases, leaving 20 bases between them. CDR1 is MDHEN and CDR2 is SYDVKM in the germline V gene. This CDR3 contains 15 residues. The CDR3 loop reads CASSLVRATGGTLHF. In DNA form, the CDR3 reads TGTGCCAGCAGTTTGGTGAGGGCCACAGGAGGGACCCTCCACTTT.

The CDR3 is CASSLLWSGKPNQPQHF. DNA for the CDR3: TGTGCCAGCAGCCTCCTCTGGTCGGGGAAGCCAAATCAGCCCCAGCATTTT. This chain connects TRBV28 to TRBJ1-5; unclear D gene. CDR1 and CDR2 (germline): MDHEN, SYDVKM. The CDR3 length is 17 residues. V was cut by 6 bases and J by 4 bases, with 22 bases left in between. The whole variable domain, filled in from reference TRBV28 and TRBJ1-5, reads DVKVTQSSRYLVKRTGEKVFLECVQDMDHENMFWYRQDPGLGLRLIYFSYDVKMKEKGDIPEGYSVSREKKERFSLILESASTNQTSMYLCASSLLWSGKPNQPQHFGDGTRLSIL.

The gene calls are TRBV19 and TRBJ1-2; D possibly corresponds to TRBD1 (6 bases). CDR1 LNHDA and CDR2 SQIVND come from the germline V gene (reference sequence). Deletions cut 10 bases from V and 8 bases from J, with 20 bases between. This CDR3 contains 13 residues. The CDR3 region is CATRLNRDRGYTF. The CDR3 DNA sequence: TGTGCCACCCGGCTAAACAGGGATCGGGGCTACACCTTC. Supplemented by reference TRBV19 and TRBJ1-2, the full variable domain reads DGGITQSPKYLFRKEGQNVTLSCEQNLNHDAMYWYRQDPGQGLRLIYYSQIVNDFQKGDIAEGYSVSREKKESFPLTVTSAQKNPTAFYLCATRLNRDRGYTFGSGTRLTVV.

The rearrangement uses TRBV28 and TRBJ2-3; 10 bases are a match to TRBD2. The CDR3 contains 16 residues. V lost 6 bases and J lost 3; bases outside the gene matches: 9. Germline values: CDR1 MDHEN, CDR2 SYDVKM. This CDR3 is CASRSTSSGGTDTQYF. The CDR3 DNA sequence: TGTGCCAGCAGGTCTACCTCTAGCGGGGGAACAGATACGCAGTATTTT.

V is TRBV15 and J is TRBJ2-3; D remains ambiguous. V was pared by 2 bases and J by 6 bases, with 9 bases between. Germline CDR1 reads LNHNV; CDR2 reads YYDKDF (reference sequence). The CDR3 has 13 amino acids. The CDR3 sequence is CATSRPDWDTQYF. CDR3 sequence (DNA): TGTGCCACCAGCAGACCTGATTGGGATACGCAGTATTTT.

The rearrangement links TRBV20-1 to TRBJ1-2; 12 bases align to TRBD1. Germline CDR1 reads DFQATT; CDR2 reads SNEGSKA (reference sequence). V lost 3 bases, J lost 0 bases, and 8 bases stayed unmatched. The CDR3 runs 17 residues. The CDR3 is CSARSSGQGAPNYGYTF. CDR3 bases: TGCAGTGCTAGGTCTTCGGGACAGGGGGCTCCTAACTATGGCTACACCTTC.

This clonotype showed up just once. The chain carries TRBV12-3 or TRBV12-4 and TRBJ1-2; TRBD1 matches at 8 bases. This CDR3 has 18 residues. Trimming removed 6 bases from V and 1 base from J; junction bases left unmatched: 16. The CDR3 is CASSPTGGVVSLNYGYTF. CDR3 DNA sequence: TGTGCCAGCAGCCCTACAGGGGGGGTTGTTTCGCTTAACTATGGCTACACCTTC.

The chain recombines TRBV20-1 with TRBJ2-5; 9 bases are shared with TRBD2. Germline V CDR1 and CDR2: DFQATT, SNEGSKA (reference sequence). V was pared by 7 bases and J by 11 bases, with 20 bases of the junction left unmatched. The CDR3 loop spans 15 amino acids. CDR3 bases: TGCAGTGTTGGAGATTGGGTAGCGGGAGTCCATGAGCAGTACTTC. This sequence encodes CSVGDWVAGVHEQYF.

This clonotype has a count of ten or more. This chain links TRBV3-1 with TRBJ2-7; D remains unclear. The CDR3 is 15 amino acids. Trimming pared 1 base from V and 2 bases from J, leaving 12 bases between. Per germline, CDR1 LGHDT and CDR2 YNNKEL (reference sequence). This CDR3 reads CASSQGGKGPYEQYF. The CDR3 DNA is TGTGCCAGCAGCCAAGGGGGAAAAGGGCCCTACGAGCAGTACTTC.

The J gene is TRBJ2-1, the V gene TRBV5-1; unclear D gene. With 0 bases removed from V and 9 bases from J, the gap between germline ends came to 7 bases. CDR1 is SGHRS and CDR2 is YFSETQ in the germline V gene. The CDR3 totals 12 residues. The CDR3 loop reads CASSLEVTEQFF. DNA of the CDR3: TGCGCCAGCAGCTTGGAGGTCACTGAGCAGTTCTTC.

This clonotype was recorded a few times. The rearrangement links TRBV7-2 to TRBJ2-1, with TRBD1 matching over 9 bases. The CDR3 has 15 residues. With 4 bases clipped from V and 6 bases from J, the junction kept 7 bases outside the gene matches. Germline CDR1 and CDR2: SGHTA and FQGNSA. Here the CDR3 reads CASSYRDRAPNEQFF. In DNA, the CDR3 is TGTGCCAGCAGCTACCGGGACAGGGCGCCCAATGAGCAGTTCTTC.

This clonotype has a count of ten or more. The chain uses TRBV10-3 and TRBJ2-3; 7 positions match TRBD1. This CDR3 has 12 residues. The germline gives CDR1 ENHRY, CDR2 SYGVKD. V was pared by 9 bases and J by 4 bases, with 4 bases of the junction left unmatched. The CDR3 region has the DNA TGTGCCATAAGGGGGCCGGCAGATACGCAGTATTTT. Its translation is CAIRGPADTQYF.

About this clonotype: This may arise from a read error, as a much more abundant clone is one base away. This chain connects TRBV12-3 or TRBV12-4 to TRBJ2-3; D remains unclear. The CDR3 length is 15 residues. This CDR3 reads CANSLGGTYTDTQYF. The CDR3 region has the DNA TGTGCCAACAGTTTAGGCGGCACGTACACAGATACGCAGTATTTT.

The V gene is TRBV20-1, the J gene TRBJ1-1; D not resolved. Germline CDR1 DFQATT, CDR2 SNEGSKA (reference sequence). The V end was cut by 3 bases, the J end by 12 bases, with 11 bases between. The CDR3 is 10 amino acids. The CDR3 is CSASQYETFF. The CDR3 DNA reads as TGCAGTGCTAGCCAGTACGAGACTTTCTTT.

This clonotype was seen a few times. V usage is TRBV7-2 and J usage is TRBJ2-4, with D perhaps matching TRBD2 (5 bases). Trimming took off 8 bases at V and 3 bases at J, with 14 bases between the two ends. CDR3 length equals 14 residues. Germline values: CDR1 SGHTA, CDR2 FQGNSA. The CDR3 loop reads CASRRAGNKNIQYF. The CDR3, as DNA: TGTGCCAGCCGCCGGGCCGGGAACAAAAACATTCAGTACTTC.

This chain joins TRBV4-1 and TRBJ2-7; TRBD2 agrees at 15 bases. The junction had 7 bases not matched to a gene; V was cut back by 4 bases and J by 0 bases. CDR1 and CDR2 (germline): MGHRA, YSYEKL. The CDR3 is 18 residues long. For the CDR3, the DNA is TGCGCCAGCAGCCCCAGTGGGACTAGCGGGGGGAGCTCCTACGAGCAGTACTTC. This translates into CASSPSGTSGGSSYEQYF.

This rearrangement joins TRBV6-5 to TRBJ2-7; D might be TRBD2 (6 bases). V was pared by 0 bases and J by 4 bases, with 19 bases between. Germline V CDR1 and CDR2: MNHEY, SVGAGI. The length of the CDR3 is 17 residues. CDR3 sequence: CASSYSLRASLAYEQYF. For the CDR3, the DNA is TGTGCCAGCAGTTACTCGCTCCGGGCCTCCCTAGCGTACGAGCAGTACTTC.

Concerning this clonotype: Since a much larger clone is just one base distant, this may be a read error. V gene TRBV9 combines with J gene TRBJ2-3, with TRBD2 matching 9 bases. Germline CDR1 is SGDLS and CDR2 is YYNGEE. This CDR3 comprises 14 residues. The CDR3 nucleotides read TGTGCCAGCAACCAAGCGGGGGGCCCAGATGCGCAGTATTTT. Translation gives CASNQAGGPDAQYF. The full variable domain, in which reference TRBV9 and TRBJ2-3 provide the parts outside the CDR3, is DSGVTQTPKHLITATGQRVTLRCSPRSGDLSVYWYQQSLDQGLQFLIQYYNGEERAKGNILERFSAQQFPDLHSELNLSSLELGDSALYFCASNQAGGPDAQYFGPGTRLTVL.

About this clonotype itself: A much larger clone is a single base away; this may be a read error. This chain joins TRBV10-3 and TRBJ2-1, with D perhaps matching TRBD1 or TRBD2 (5 bases each). The end of the DNA is better explained by TRBJ2-7, so the J call may be wrong. The CDR3 has 17 residues. CDR1 is ENHRY and CDR2 is SYGVKD in the germline V gene. CDR3 sequence: CAIKDNRWGNLGNEQYF. CDR3 sequence (DNA): TGTGCCATCAAGGACAACAGATGGGGGAACCTTGGCAATGAGCAGTACTTC.

This clonotype has only a few counts. A single base separates this from a much larger clone, so it may be a read error. The chain couples TRBV6-6 to TRBJ2-1; TRBD1 might be the D (7 bases). Germline CDR1 is MNHNY and CDR2 is SVGAGI (reference sequence). The CDR3 sequence is 17 residues long. The DNA for the CDR3 is TGTGCCAGCAGAAAAACGGTCCAGGGGGGATACTACAAGGAGCAGTTCTTC. The encoded protein is CASRKTVQGGYYKEQFF.